This passage covers 6 T cell receptor beta chains from one sample sequenced in a study of cytomegalovirus exposure and HLA in healthy donors. 60 Vbeta and 13 Jbeta primers were used in PCR. The method was immunoSEQ multiplex PCR; TCRdb's version includes in-frame clones alone and lacks a portion of them. The data contain about 130,000 clones, around 80% of them seen just once; the ten biggest clones take up about 4.4%. Sequencing was performed on PBMCs. Every receptor here comes from a man younger than 45 in good health.

The chain links TRBV29-1 to TRBJ2-7, with 9 bases aligning to TRBD2. The CDR3 consists of 13 residues. Trimming at V came to 4 bases and at J to 6 bases, leaving 7 bases not matched to a gene. The germline CDR1 and CDR2 sequences are SQVTM and ANQGSEA. The CDR3 here is CSVGLVAGAEQYF. CDR3 nucleotide sequence: TGCAGCGTTGGCTTAGTAGCGGGAGCCGAGCAGTACTTC.

The chain links TRBV5-4 to TRBJ1-1; D is unclear. Trimming cost V 2 bases and J 1 base, with 6 bases left between them. This CDR3 has 13 amino acids. Germline-derived CDR1 and CDR2 are SGHNT and YYREEE (reference sequence). The CDR3 protein is CASSLFQNTEAFF. For the CDR3, the DNA is TGTGCCAGCAGCTTATTCCAGAACACTGAAGCTTTCTTT.

The J gene is TRBJ2-5, the V gene TRBV19; 7 nucleotides align to TRBD2. The germline V gene encodes CDR1 LNHDA and CDR2 SQIVND (reference sequence). The CDR3 covers 14 residues. J lost 2 bases, V lost 7 bases, and 7 bases had no gene match. The CDR3 DNA follows: TGTGCCAGTACCCATACGGGGGGTCAAGAGACCCAGTACTTC. This gives the protein CASTHTGGQETQYF.

The chain employs TRBV9 and TRBJ1-2; D might be TRBD1 (6 bases). The CDR3 is 14 amino acids. V was trimmed by 3 bases and J by 10 bases, leaving 19 bases between them. Germline lookup yields CDR1 SGDLS and CDR2 YYNGEE. CDR3 coding DNA: TGTGCCAGCAGCGATGCGGGGGGCAGGAGGGACTACACCTTC. Encoded protein: CASSDAGGRRDYTF.

This clone was recorded a few times. A read error likely explains this, since a far larger clone differs by one base. The same CDR3 arises from other DNA sequences in this sample as well. The chain recombines TRBV7-2 with TRBJ1-4, with 10 nucleotides matching TRBD1. J lost 7 bases, V lost 5 bases, and 10 bases had no gene match. The germline V gene encodes CDR1 SGHTA and CDR2 FQGNSA. CDR3 length: 16 amino acids. CDR3 region: CASSQDLGTGVEKLFF. In nucleotides, the CDR3 is TGTGCCAGCAGCCAAGATCTTGGGACAGGGGTTGAAAAACTGTTTTTT.

The rearrangement joins TRBV7-8 to TRBJ1-1; D ambiguous. The V gene's germline CDR1 is SGHVS and CDR2 FQNEAQ. Trimming removed 7 bases from V and 0 bases from J, with 9 bases in between. The CDR3 has 13 amino acids. The CDR3 nucleotides are TGTGCCAGCACTTCGAGGGTGAACACTGAAGCTTTCTTT. Translated: CASTSRVNTEAFF.